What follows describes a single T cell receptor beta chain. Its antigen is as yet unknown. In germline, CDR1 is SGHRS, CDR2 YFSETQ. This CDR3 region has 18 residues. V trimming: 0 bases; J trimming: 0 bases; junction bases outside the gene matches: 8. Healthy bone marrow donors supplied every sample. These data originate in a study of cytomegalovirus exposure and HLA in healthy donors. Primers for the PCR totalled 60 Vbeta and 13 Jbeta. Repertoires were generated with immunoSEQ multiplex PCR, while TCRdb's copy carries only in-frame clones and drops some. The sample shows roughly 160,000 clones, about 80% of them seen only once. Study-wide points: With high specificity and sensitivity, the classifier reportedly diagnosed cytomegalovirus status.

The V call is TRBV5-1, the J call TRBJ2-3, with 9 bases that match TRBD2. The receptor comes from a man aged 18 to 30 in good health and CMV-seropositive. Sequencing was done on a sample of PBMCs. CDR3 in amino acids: CASSLDPGTSGSTDTQYF. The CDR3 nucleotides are TGCGCCAGCAGCTTGGACCCGGGAACTAGCGGGAGCACAGATACGCAGTATTTT.